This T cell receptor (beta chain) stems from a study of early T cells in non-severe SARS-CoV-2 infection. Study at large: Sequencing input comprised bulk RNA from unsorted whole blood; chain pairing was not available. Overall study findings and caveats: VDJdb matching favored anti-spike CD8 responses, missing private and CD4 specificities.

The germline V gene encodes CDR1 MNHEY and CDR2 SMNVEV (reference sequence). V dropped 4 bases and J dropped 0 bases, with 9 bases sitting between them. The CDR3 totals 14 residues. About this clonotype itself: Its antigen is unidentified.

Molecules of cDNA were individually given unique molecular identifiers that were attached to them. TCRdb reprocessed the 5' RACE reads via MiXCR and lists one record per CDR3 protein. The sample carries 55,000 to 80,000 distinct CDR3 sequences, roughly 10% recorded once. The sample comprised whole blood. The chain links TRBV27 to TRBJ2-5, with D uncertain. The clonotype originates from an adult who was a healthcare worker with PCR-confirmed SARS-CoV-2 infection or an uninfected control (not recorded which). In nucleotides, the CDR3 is TGTGCCAGCAGTTCGCTCCGGGACCAAGAGACCCAGTACTTC. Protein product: CASSSLRDQETQYF.